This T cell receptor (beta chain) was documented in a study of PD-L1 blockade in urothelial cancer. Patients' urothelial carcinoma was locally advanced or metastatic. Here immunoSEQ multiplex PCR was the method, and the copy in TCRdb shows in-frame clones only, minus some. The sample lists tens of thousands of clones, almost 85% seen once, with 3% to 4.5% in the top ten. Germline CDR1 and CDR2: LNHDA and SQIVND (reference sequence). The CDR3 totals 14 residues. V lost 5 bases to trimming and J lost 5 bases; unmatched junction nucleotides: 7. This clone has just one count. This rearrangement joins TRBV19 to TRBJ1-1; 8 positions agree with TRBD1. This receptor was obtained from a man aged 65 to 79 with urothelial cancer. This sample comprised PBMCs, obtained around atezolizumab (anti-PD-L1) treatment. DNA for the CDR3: TGTGCCAGTAGTTACCGGACAGGGATTACTGAAGCTTTCTTT. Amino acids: CASSYRTGITEAFF.